This entry concerns a single T cell receptor (beta chain). The antigen is not known. An Oncomine TCR Beta short-read assay was used to sequence the DNA from cultured CD4+ T cells. TCRdb passed the PCR reads through MiXCR, listing each CDR3 protein once. The sample yields 13,000 or so distinct CDR3 sequences, 62% seen once. Treatment indicated: roughly 11-day PBMC culture with coronavirus spike peptide pools or control peptides (ViraFEST assay). Expansion of antigen-specific T cells with peptide pools by ViraFEST preceded sequencing of TCRs. Each of days 3 and 7 saw half the medium replaced by fresh IL-2 medium. CDR1 and CDR2 from the germline V gene are MNHEY and SVGEGT. Germline trimming cut 6 bases from V and 5 bases from J; bases unmatched to any gene: 4. The CDR3 runs to 15 residues. This sample is drawn from a study of vaccination and CD4 T cells after COVID-19. Overall study context: Overlapping peptides of the spike proteins of SARS-CoV-2, HCoV-NL63, HCoV-OC43 and HCoV-229E were used for cell stimulation.

Study conclusions and caveats: When vaccine-specific clones from convalescent patients were examined, 304 of 307 were spike mono-reactive.

This sequence was found in a human donor who had recovered from COVID-19. Input material: CD4+ T cells from blood, cultured in vitro. This chain links TRBV6-2 or TRBV6-3 with TRBJ2-2; 12 bases fit TRBD2. CDR3 region: CASRPSGRGTGELFF. The CDR3, as DNA: TGTGCCAGCAGACCTAGCGGGAGGGGTACCGGGGAGCTGTTTTTT.